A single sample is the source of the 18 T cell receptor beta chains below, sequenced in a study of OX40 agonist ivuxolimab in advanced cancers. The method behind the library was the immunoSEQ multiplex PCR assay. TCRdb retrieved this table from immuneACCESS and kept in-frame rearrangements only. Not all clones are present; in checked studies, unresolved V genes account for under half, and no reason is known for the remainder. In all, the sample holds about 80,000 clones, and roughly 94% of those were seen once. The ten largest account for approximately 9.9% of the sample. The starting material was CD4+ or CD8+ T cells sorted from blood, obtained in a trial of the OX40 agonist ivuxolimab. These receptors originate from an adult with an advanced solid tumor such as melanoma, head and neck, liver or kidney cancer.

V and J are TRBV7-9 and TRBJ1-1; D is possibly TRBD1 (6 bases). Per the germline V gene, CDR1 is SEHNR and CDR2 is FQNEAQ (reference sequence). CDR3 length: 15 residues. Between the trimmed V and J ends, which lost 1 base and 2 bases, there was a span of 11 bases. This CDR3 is CASSLEAGENTEAFF. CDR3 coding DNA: TGTGCCAGCAGCTTAGAAGCAGGGGAAAACACTGAAGCTTTCTTT.

The CDR3, as DNA: TGTGCCACCCGGAGGGACAGGACGAACACCGGGGAGCTGTTTTTT. Amino acid sequence: CATRRDRTNTGELFF. The gene calls are TRBV7-9 and TRBJ2-2; TRBD1 matches 8 bases. This CDR3 has 15 residues. Germline assignment: CDR1 SEHNR and CDR2 FQNEAQ (reference sequence). After removal of 10 bases from V and 0 bases from J, the junction contained 7 bases not matched to a gene.

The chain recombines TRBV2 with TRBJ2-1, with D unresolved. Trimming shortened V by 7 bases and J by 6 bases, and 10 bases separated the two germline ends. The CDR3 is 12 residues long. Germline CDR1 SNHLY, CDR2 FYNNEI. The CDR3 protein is CASTPQSNEQFF. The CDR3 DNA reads TGTGCCAGCACCCCTCAGAGCAATGAGCAGTTCTTC. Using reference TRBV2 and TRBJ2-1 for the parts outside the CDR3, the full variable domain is EPEVTQTPSHQVTQMGQEVILRCVPISNHLYFYWYRQILGQKVEFLVSFYNNEISEKSEIFDDQFSVERPDGSNFTLKIRSTKLEDSAMYFCASTPQSNEQFFGPGTRLTVL.

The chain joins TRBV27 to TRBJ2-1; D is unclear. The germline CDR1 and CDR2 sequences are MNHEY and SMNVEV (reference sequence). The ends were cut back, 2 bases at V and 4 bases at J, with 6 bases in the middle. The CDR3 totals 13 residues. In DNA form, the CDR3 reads TGTGCCAGCAGTTTAACTGATTACAATGAGCAGTTCTTC. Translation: CASSLTDYNEQFF.

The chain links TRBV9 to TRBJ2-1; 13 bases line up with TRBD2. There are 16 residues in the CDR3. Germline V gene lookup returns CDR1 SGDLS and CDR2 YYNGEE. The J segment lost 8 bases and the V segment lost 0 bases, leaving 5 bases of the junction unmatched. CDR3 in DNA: TGTGCCAGCAGCGTAGCGACTAGCGGGAGGAGCGATGAGCAGTTCTTC. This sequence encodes CASSVATSGRSDEQFF.

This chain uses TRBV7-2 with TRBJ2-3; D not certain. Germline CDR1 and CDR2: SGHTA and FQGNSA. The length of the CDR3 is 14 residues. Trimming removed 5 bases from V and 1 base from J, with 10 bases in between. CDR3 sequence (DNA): TGTGCCAGCAGCCCCAGGTTCCGCACAGATACGCAGTATTTT. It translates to CASSPRFRTDTQYF.

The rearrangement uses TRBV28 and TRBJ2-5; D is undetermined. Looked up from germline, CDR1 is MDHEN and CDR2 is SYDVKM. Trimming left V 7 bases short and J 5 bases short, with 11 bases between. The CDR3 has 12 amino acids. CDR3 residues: CASMGYWETQYF. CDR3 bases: TGTGCCAGCATGGGGTATTGGGAGACCCAGTACTTC.

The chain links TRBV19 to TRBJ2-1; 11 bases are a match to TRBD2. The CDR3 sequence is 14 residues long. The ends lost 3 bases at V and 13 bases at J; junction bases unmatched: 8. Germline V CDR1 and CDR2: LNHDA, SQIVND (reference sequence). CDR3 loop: CASSIVGLAGSQFF. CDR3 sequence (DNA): TGTGCCAGTAGTATCGTCGGACTAGCGGGCTCTCAGTTCTTC. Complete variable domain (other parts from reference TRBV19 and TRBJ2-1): DGGITQSPKYLFRKEGQNVTLSCEQNLNHDAMYWYRQDPGQGLRLIYYSQIVNDFQKGDIAEGYSVSREKKESFPLTVTSAQKNPTAFYLCASSIVGLAGSQFFGPGTRLTVL.

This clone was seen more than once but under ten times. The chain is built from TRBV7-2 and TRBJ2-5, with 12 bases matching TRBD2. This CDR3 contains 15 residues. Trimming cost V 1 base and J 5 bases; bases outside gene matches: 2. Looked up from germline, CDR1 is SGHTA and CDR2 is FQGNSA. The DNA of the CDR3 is TGTGCCAGCAGCTTAGAACTAGCGGGAGGTGAGACCCAGTACTTC. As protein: CASSLELAGGETQYF.

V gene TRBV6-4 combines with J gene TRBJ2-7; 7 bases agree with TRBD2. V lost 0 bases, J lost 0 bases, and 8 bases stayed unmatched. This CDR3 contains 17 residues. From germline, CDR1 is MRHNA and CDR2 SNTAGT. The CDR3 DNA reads TGTGCCAGCAGTGACTCACCGGGGAGGGTCAGCTCCTACGAGCAGTACTTC. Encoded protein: CASSDSPGRVSSYEQYF.

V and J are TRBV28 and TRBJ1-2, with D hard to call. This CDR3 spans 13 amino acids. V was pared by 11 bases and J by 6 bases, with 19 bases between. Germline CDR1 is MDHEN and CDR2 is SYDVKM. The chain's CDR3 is CAGRPKTGDGYTF. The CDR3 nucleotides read TGTGCCGGACGGCCTAAAACGGGTGATGGCTACACCTTC.

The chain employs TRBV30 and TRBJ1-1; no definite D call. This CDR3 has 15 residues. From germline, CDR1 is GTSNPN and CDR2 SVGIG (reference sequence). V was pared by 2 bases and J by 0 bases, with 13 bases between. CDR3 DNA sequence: TGTGCCTGGAGTAGGGAAGAGGGATTGAACACTGAAGCTTTCTTT. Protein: CAWSREEGLNTEAFF. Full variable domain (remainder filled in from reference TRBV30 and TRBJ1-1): SQTIHQWPATLVQPVGSPLSLECTVEGTSNPNLYWYRQAAGRGLQLLFYSVGIGQISSEVPQNLSASRPQDRQFILSSKKLLLSDSGFYLCAWSREEGLNTEAFFGQGTRLTVV.

The CDR3 spells CASSSIAVNNEQFF. The CDR3 DNA reads as TGTGCCAGCAGCTCTATAGCTGTTAACAATGAGCAGTTCTTC. This chain joins TRBV11-2 and TRBJ2-1, with D unresolved. The CDR3 consists of 14 residues. V lost 4 bases, J lost 5 bases, and 12 bases lay in between. Germline-derived CDR1 and CDR2 are SGHAT and FQNNGV. The whole variable domain, filled in from reference TRBV11-2 and TRBJ2-1, reads EAGVAQSPRYKIIEKRQSVAFWCNPISGHATLYWYQQILGQGPKLLIQFQNNGVVDDSQLPKDRFSAERLKGVDSTLKIQPAKLEDSAVYLCASSSIAVNNEQFFGPGTRLTVL.

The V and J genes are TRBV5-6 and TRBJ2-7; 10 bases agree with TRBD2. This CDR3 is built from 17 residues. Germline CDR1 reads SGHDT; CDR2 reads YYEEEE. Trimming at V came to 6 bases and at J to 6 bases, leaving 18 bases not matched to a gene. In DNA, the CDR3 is TGTGCCAGCACTATTTCCCGGCCTAGCGGGAGAAACACCGAGCAGTACTTC. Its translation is CASTISRPSGRNTEQYF.

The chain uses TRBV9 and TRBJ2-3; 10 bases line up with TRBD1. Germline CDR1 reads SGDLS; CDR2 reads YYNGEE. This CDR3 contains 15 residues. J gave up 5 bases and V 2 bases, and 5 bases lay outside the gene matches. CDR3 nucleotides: TGTGCCAGCAGCGTTAGTGGGACAGGGGTAGATACGCAGTATTTT. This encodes CASSVSGTGVDTQYF.

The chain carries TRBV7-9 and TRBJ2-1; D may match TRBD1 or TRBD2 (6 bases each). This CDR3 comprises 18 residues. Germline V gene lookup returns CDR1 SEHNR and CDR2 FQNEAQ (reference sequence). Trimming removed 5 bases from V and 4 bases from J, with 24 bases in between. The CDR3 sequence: CASSPGAGGPPSYNEQFF. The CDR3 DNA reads TGTGCCAGCAGCCCGGGGGCTGGCGGTCCGCCTAGTTACAATGAGCAGTTCTTC.

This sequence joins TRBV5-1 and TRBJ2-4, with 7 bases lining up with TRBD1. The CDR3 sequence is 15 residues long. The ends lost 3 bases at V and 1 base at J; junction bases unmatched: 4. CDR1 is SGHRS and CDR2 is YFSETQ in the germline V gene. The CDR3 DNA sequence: TGCGCCAGCAGCTATGCGACAGGGGCCAAAAACATTCAGTACTTC. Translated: CASSYATGAKNIQYF.

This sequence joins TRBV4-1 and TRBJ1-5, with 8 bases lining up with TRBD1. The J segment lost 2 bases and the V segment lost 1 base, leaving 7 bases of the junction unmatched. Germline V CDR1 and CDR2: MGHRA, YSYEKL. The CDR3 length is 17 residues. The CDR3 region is CASSQVGWGQGNQPQHF. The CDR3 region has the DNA TGCGCCAGCAGCCAAGTCGGATGGGGACAGGGCAATCAGCCCCAGCATTTT.